This T cell receptor beta chain was sequenced during a study of OX40 agonist ivuxolimab in advanced cancers. Whole-study results and caveats: Expanded clones tended on average to be more numerous among CD8+ T cells than CD4+. Doses of 0.1 to 3.0 mg/kg were accompanied by clonal expansion of CD4+ and CD8+ blood T cells by week 6.

This clone was seen a single time. Its specificity is unknown. Between the trimmed V and J ends, which lost 3 bases and 2 bases, there was a span of 5 bases. The CDR3 consists of 12 residues. Germline CDR1 and CDR2: LGHNT and FRNRAP. The table came from immunoSEQ multiplex PCR; TCRdb's copy has only in-frame clones and leaves some out. The sample holds 70,000 to 80,000 clones, approximately 90% seen once. The rearrangement links TRBV12-5 to TRBJ2-7; perhaps TRBD1 as D (5 bases). The sample here was CD4+ or CD8+ T cells sorted from blood, taken in a trial of the OX40 agonist ivuxolimab. The clonotype originates from an adult with an advanced solid tumor such as melanoma, head and neck, liver or kidney cancer. CDR3 amino acids: CASGLGAYEQYF. CDR3 sequence (DNA): TGTGCTAGTGGTTTAGGGGCCTACGAGCAGTACTTC.